This T cell receptor beta chain was observed in a study of cytomegalovirus exposure and HLA in healthy donors. General study results and limits: Cytomegalovirus association was listed for 170 or so TCR beta chains. Subsequent analysis revealed that first-cohort TCR clusters tended to co-occur in the 120 validation repertoires. Cytomegalovirus status was reportedly diagnosed by the classifier with high sensitivity and specificity.

This clone was observed once. Antigen specificity is unknown. CDR3 length: 14 residues. Germline V gives CDR1 SGHRS, CDR2 YFSETQ. Unmatched junction bases numbered 4, after V lost 2 bases and J lost 4 bases. Sequencing was performed with immunoSEQ multiplex PCR; in TCRdb, only in-frame clones are kept and a portion is missing. The repertoire has about 240,000 clones, more than 75% of them found once; the top ten carry 1.2%. The source of this sequence is a young woman in good health and CMV-seropositive. The sequencing sample was made of PBMCs. The chain carries TRBV5-1 and TRBJ2-7, with 9 nucleotides matching TRBD1. CDR3 DNA sequence: TGCGCCAGCAGCTTACCGGGACAGGGTTACGAGCAGTACTTC. Translated, it gives CASSLPGQGYEQYF.